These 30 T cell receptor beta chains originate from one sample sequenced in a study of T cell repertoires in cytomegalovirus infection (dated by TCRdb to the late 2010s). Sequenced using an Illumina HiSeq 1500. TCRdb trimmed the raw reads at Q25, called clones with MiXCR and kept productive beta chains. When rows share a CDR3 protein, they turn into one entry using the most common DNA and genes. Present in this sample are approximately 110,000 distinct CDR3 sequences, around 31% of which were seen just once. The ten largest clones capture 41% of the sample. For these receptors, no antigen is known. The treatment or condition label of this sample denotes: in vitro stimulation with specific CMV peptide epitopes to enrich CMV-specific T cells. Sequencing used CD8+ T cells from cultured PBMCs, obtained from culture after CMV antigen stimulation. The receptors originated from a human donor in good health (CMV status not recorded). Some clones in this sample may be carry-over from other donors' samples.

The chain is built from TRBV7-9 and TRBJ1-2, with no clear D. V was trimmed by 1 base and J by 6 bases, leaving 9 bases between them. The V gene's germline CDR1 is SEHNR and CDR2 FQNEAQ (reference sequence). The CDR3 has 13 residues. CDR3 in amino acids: CASSLVPWDGYTF. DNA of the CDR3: TGTGCCAGCAGCTTAGTGCCTTGGGATGGCTACACCTTC. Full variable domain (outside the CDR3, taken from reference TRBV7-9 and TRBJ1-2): DTGVSQNPRHKITKRGQNVTFRCDPISEHNRLYWYRQTLGQGPEFLTYFQNEAQLEKSRLLSDRFSAERPKGSFSTLEIQRTEQGDSAMYLCASSLVPWDGYTFGSGTRLTVV.

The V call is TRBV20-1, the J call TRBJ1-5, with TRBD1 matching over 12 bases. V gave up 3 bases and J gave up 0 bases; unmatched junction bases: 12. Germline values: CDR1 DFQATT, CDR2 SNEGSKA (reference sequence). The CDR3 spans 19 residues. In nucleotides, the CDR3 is TGCAGTGCTAGTGGCCGGGACAGGGGGCGGTCATATAGCAATCAGCCCCAGCATTTT. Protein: CSASGRDRGRSYSNQPQHF.

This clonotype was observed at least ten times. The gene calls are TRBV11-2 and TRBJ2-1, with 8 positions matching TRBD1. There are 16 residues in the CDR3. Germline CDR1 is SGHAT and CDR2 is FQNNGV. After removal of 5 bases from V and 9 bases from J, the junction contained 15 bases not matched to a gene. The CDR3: CASSISGTGWFSEQFF. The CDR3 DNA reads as TGTGCCAGCAGCATCTCCGGGACAGGATGGTTTAGTGAGCAGTTCTTC. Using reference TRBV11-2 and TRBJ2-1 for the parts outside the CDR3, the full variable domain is EAGVAQSPRYKIIEKRQSVAFWCNPISGHATLYWYQQILGQGPKLLIQFQNNGVVDDSQLPKDRFSAERLKGVDSTLKIQPAKLEDSAVYLCASSISGTGWFSEQFFGPGTRLTVL.

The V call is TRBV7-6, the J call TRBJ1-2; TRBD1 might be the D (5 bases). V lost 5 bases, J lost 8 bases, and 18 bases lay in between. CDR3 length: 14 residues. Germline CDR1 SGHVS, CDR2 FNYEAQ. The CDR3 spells CASSIRGDWMGYTF. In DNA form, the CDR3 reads TGTGCCAGCAGCATCCGGGGCGACTGGATGGGCTACACCTTC.

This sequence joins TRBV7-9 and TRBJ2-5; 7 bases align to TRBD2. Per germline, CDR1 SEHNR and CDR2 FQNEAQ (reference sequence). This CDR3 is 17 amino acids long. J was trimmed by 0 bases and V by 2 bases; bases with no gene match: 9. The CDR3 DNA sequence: TGTGCCAGCAGCTTAACTCTGCGTCTAGCGGACCAAGAGACCCAGTACTTC. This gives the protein CASSLTLRLADQETQYF.

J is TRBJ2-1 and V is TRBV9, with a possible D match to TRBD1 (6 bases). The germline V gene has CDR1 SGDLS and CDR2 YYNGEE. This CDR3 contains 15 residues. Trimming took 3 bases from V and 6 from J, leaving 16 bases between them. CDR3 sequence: CASSAGRGSGNEQFF. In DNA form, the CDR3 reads TGTGCCAGCAGCGCTGGTAGGGGGTCGGGCAATGAGCAGTTCTTC.

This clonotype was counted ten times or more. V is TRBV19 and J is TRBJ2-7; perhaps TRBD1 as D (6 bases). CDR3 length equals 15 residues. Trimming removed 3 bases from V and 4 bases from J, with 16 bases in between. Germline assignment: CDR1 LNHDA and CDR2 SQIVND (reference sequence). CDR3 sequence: CASSMTGSPRYEQYF. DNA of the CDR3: TGTGCCAGTAGTATGACAGGTTCTCCTCGTTACGAGCAGTACTTC.

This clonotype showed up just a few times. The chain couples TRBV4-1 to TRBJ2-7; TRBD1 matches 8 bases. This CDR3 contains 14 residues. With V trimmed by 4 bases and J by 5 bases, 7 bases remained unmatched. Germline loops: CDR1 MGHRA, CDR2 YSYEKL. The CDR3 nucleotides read TGCGCCAGCAGCCTAGGAAACAGGGGGAACGAGCAGTACTTC. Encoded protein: CASSLGNRGNEQYF.

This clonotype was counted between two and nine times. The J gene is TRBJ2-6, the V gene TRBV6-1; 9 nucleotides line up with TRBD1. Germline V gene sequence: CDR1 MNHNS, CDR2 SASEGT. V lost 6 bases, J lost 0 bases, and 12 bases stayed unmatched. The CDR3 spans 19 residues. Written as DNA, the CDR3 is TGTGCCAGCAGCCTCCCCCCGGACAGGGGACTCTCTGGGGCCAACGTCCTGACTTTC. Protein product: CASSLPPDRGLSGANVLTF.

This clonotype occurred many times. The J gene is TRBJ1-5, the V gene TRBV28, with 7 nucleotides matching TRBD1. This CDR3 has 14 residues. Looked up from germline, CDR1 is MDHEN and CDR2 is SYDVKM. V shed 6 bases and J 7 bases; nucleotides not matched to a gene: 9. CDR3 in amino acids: CASRLPGGQQPQHF. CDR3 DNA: TGTGCCAGCAGGCTCCCTGGGGGACAGCAGCCCCAGCATTTT.

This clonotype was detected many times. CDR3 protein: CASSFSSYEQYF. In nucleotides, the CDR3 is TGTGCCAGCAGCTTTAGCTCCTACGAGCAGTACTTC. This chain connects TRBV11-2 to TRBJ2-7; D is uncertain. Germline V gene data show CDR1 as SGHAT and CDR2 as FQNNGV. The CDR3 extends over 12 amino acids. With 3 bases removed from V and 0 bases from J, the gap between germline ends came to 3 bases.

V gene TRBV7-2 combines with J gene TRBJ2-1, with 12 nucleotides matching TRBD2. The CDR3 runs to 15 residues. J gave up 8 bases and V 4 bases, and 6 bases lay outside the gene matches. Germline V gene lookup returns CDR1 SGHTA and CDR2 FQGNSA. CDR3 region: CASSSSGGGWDEQFF. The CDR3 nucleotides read TGTGCCAGCAGCTCTAGCGGGGGGGGCTGGGATGAGCAGTTCTTC.

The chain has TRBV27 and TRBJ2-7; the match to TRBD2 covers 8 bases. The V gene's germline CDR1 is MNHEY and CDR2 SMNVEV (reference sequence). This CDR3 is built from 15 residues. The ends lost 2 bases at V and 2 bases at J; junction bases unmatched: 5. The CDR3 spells CASSLVAGHPYEQYF. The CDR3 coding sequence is TGTGCCAGCAGTTTAGTAGCGGGGCACCCCTACGAGCAGTACTTC.

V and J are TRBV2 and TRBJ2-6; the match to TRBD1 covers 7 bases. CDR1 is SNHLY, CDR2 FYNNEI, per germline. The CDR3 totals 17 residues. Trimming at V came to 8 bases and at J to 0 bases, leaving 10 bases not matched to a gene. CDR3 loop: CASYLDRTDSGANVLTF. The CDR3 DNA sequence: TGTGCCAGCTATTTGGACAGGACTGACTCTGGGGCCAACGTCCTGACTTTC.

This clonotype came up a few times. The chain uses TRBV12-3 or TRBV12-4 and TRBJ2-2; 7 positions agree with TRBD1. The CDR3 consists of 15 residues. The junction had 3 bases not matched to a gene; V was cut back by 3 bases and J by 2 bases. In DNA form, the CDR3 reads TGTGCCAGCAGTTTTAAGGGGGCTAACACCGGGGAGCTGTTTTTT. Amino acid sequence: CASSFKGANTGELFF.

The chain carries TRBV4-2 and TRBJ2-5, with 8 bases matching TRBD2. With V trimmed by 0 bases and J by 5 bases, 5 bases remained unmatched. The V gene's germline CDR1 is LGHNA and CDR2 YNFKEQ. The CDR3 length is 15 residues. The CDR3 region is CASSQDGGAGETQYF. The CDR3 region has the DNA TGTGCCAGCAGCCAAGACGGGGGGGCCGGGGAGACCCAGTACTTC.

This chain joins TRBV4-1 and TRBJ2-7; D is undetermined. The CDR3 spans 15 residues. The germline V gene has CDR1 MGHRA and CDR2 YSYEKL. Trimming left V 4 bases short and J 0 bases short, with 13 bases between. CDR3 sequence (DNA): TGCGCCAGCAGCCCTAATCCGACTGGCTCCTACGAGCAGTACTTC. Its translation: CASSPNPTGSYEQYF.

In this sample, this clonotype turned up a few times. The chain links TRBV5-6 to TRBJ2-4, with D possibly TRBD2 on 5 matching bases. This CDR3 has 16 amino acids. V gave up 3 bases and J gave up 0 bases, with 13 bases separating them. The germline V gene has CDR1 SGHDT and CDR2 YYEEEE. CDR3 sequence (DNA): TGTGCCAGCAGCTCTGGAGGTCAACTAGCCAAAAACATTCAGTACTTC. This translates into CASSSGGQLAKNIQYF. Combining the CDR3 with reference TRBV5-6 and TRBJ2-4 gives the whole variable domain DAGVTQSPTHLIKTRGQQVTLRCSPKSGHDTVSWYQQALGQGPQFIFQYYEEEERQRGNFPDRFSGHQFPNYSSELNVNALLLGDSALYLCASSSGGQLAKNIQYFGAGTRLSVL.

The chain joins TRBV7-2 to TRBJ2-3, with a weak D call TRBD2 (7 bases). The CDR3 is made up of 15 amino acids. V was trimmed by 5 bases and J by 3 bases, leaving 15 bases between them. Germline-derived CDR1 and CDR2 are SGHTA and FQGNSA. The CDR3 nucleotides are TGTGCCAGCAGCCCAAGGGGGGGGGGAACAGATACGCAGTATTTT. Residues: CASSPRGGGTDTQYF.

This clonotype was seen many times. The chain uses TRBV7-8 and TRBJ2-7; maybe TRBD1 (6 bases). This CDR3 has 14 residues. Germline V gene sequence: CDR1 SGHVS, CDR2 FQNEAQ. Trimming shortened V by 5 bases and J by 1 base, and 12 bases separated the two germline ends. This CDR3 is CASSSNGQSYEQYF. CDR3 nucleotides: TGTGCCAGCAGCAGTAATGGACAGTCCTACGAGCAGTACTTC. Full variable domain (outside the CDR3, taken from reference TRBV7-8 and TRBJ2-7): GAGVSQSPRYKVAKRGQDVALRCDPISGHVSLFWYQQALGQGPEFLTYFQNEAQLDKSGLPSDRFFAERPEGSVSTLKIQRTQQEDSAVYLCASSSNGQSYEQYFGPGTRLTVT.

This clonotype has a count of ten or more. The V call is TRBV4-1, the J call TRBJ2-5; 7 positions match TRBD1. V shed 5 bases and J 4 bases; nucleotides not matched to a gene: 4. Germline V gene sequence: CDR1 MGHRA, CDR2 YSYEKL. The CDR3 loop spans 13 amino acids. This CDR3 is CASSGSGGETQYF. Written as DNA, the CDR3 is TGCGCCAGCAGCGGGTCAGGGGGAGAGACCCAGTACTTC.

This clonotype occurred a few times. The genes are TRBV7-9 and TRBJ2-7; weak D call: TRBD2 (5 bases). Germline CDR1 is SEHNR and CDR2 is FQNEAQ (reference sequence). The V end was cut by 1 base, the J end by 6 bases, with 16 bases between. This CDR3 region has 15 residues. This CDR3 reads CASSLGGRQGPEQYF. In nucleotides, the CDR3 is TGTGCCAGCAGCTTAGGAGGGCGGCAAGGGCCCGAGCAGTACTTC.

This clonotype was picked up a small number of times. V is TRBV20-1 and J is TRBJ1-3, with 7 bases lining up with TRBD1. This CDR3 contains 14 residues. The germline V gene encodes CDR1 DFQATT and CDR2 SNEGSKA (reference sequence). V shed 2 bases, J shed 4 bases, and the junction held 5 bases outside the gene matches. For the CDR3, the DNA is TGCAGTGCTAGAAGGGGGCAGTCCGGAAACACCATATATTTT. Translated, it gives CSARRGQSGNTIYF.

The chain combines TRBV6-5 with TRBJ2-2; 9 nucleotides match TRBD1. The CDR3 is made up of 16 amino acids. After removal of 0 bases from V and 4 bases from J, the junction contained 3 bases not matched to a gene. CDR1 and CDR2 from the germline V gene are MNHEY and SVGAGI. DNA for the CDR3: TGTGCCAGCAGTTACTCTAGACAGGGGGTCACCGGGGAGCTGTTTTTT. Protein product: CASSYSRQGVTGELFF.

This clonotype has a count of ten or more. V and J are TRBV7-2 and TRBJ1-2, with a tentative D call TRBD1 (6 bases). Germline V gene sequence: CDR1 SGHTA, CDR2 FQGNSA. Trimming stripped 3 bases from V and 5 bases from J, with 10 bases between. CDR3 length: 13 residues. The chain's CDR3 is CASSLGQGYGYTF. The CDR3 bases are TGTGCCAGCAGCTTGGGGCAGGGGTATGGCTACACCTTC. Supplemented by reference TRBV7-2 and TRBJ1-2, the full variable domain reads GAGVSQSPSNKVTEKGKDVELRCDPISGHTALYWYRQSLGQGLEFLIYFQGNSAPDKSGLPSDRFSAERTGGSVSTLTIQRTQQEDSAVYLCASSLGQGYGYTFGSGTRLTVV.

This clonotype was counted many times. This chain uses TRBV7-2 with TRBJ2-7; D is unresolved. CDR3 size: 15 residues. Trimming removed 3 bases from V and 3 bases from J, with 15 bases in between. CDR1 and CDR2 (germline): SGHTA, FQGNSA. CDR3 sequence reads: CASSFSGDSLYEQYF. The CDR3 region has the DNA TGTGCCAGCAGCTTCTCAGGCGATTCACTCTACGAGCAGTACTTC.

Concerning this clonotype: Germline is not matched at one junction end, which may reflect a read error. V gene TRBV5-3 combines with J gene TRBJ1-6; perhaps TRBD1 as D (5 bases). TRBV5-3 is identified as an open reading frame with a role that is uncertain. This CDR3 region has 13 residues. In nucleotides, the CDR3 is TGTGCCAGCAGCTTGTTGGGGGATTCACCCCTCCACTTT. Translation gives CASSLLGDSPLHF.

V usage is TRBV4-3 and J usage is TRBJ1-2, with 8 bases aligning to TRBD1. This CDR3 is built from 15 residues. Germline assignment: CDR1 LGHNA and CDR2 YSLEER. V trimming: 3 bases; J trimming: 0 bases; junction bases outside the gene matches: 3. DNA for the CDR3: TGCGCCAGCAGCCAGGGGACAGGTACTAACTATGGCTACACCTTC. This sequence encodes CASSQGTGTNYGYTF.

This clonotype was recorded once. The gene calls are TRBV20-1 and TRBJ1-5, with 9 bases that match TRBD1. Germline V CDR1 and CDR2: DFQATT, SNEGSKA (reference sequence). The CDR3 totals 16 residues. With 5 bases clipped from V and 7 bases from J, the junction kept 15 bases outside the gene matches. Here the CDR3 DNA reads TGCAGTGCTCCCGGACAGGGGACCTCGTTTACCCAGCCCCAGCATTTT. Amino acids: CSAPGQGTSFTQPQHF.

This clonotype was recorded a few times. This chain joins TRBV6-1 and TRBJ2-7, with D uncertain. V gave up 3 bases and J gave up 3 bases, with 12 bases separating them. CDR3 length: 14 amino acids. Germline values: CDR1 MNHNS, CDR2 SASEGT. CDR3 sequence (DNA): TGTGCCAGCAGTGAGTGGCGACCGGGCTACGAGCAGTACTTC. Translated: CASSEWRPGYEQYF.